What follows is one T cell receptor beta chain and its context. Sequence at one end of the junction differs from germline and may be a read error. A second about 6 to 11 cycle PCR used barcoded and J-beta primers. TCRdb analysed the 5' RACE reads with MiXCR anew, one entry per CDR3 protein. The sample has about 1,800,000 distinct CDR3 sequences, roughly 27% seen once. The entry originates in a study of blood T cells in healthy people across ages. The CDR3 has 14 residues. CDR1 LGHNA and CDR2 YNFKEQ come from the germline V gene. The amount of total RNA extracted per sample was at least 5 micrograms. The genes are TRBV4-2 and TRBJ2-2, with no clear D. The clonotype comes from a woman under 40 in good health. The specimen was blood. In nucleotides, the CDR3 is TGTGCCAGAAGCCAAGATCGGTTCGCCGGGGAGCTGTTTTTT. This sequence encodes CARSQDRFAGELFF.